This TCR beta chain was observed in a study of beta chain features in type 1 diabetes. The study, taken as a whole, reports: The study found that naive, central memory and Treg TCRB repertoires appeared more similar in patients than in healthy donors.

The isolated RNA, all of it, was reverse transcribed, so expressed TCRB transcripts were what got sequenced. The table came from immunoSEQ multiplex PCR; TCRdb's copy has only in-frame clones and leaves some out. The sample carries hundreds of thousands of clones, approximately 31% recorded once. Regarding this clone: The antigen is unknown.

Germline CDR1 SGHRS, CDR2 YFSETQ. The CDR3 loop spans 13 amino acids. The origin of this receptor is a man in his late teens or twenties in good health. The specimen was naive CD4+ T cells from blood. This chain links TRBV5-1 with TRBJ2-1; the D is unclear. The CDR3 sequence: CATRLSSYNEQFF. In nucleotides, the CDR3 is TGCGCTACCCGACTCAGCTCCTACAATGAGCAGTTCTTC.